Sequencing of this T cell receptor (beta chain) was carried out in a study of blood T cell repertoires in COVID-19. Here immunoSEQ multiplex PCR was the method, and the copy in TCRdb shows in-frame clones only, minus some. The table shows about 140,000 clones, with roughly 80% occurring only once. V was clipped by 8 bases and J by 4 bases; unmatched bases: 4. The CDR3 extends over 13 amino acids. Germline CDR1 is KGHSH and CDR2 is LQKENI. The sequencing input was peripheral blood. This chain links TRBV18 with TRBJ1-4; TRBD1 aligns across 7 bases. The sequence derives from a woman older than 75 in a cohort sampled during active or convalescent COVID-19. Here the CDR3 reads CASRGPDNEKLFF. In DNA form, the CDR3 reads TGTGCCAGCAGGGGGCCTGATAATGAAAAACTGTTTTTT.